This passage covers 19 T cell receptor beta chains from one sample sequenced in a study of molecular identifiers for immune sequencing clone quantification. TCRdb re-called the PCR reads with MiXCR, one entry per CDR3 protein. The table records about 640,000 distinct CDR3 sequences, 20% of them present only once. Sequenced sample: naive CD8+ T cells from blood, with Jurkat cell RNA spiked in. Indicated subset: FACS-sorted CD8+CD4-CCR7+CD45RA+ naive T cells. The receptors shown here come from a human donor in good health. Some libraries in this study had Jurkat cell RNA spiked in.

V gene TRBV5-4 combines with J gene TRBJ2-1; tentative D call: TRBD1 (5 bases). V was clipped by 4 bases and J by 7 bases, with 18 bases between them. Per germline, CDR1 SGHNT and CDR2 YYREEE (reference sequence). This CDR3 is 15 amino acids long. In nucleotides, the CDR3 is TGTGCCAGCAGCCTGGCCTTAGGGGATATTAATGAGCAGTTCTTC. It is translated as CASSLALGDINEQFF.

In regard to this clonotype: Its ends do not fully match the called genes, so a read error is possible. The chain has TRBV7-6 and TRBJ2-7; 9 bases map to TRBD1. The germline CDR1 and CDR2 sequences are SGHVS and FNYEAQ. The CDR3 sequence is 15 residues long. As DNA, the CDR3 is TGTGCCAGCAGCTTAGGGACAGGGGTAATCTACGGGCAGTACTTC. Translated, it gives CASSLGTGVIYGQYF.

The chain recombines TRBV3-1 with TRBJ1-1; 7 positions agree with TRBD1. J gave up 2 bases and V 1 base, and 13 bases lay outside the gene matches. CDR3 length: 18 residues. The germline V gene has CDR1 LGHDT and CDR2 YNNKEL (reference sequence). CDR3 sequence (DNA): TGTGCCAGCAGCCAAGGGTTAGGGGGCAGCTCCTCAAACACTGAAGCTTTCTTT. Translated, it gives CASSQGLGGSSSNTEAFF.

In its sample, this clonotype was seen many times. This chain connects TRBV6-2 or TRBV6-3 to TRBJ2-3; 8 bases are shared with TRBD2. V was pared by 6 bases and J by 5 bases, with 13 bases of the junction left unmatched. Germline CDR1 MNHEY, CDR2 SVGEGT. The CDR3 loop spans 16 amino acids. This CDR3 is CASSDSSGGRGDTQYF. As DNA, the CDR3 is TGTGCCAGCAGCGATTCAAGCGGGGGCCGGGGAGATACGCAGTATTTT.

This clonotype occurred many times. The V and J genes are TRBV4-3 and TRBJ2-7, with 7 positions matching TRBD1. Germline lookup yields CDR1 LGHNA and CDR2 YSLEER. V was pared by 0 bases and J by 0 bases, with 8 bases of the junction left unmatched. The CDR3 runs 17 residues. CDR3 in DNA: TGCGCCAGCAGCCAAGATCTCACGGGACAGAGCTCCTACGAGCAGTACTTC. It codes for CASSQDLTGQSSYEQYF.

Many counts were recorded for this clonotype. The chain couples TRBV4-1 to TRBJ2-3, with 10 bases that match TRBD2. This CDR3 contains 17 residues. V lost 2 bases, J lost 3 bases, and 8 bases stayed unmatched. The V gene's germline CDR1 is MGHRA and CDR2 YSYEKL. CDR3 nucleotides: TGCGCCAGCAGCCAATCCCCGGCTAGCGGGGGTACAGATACGCAGTATTTT. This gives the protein CASSQSPASGGTDTQYF.

CDR3 DNA sequence: TGTGCCAGCGCTATGGGGGTATCCTACGAGCAGTACTTC. This encodes CASAMGVSYEQYF. This chain links TRBV27 with TRBJ2-7; D assignment may be TRBD1 or TRBD2 (5 bases each). Germline V CDR1 and CDR2: MNHEY, SMNVEV (reference sequence). V was pared by 8 bases and J by 1 base, with 12 bases between. The CDR3 is made up of 13 amino acids.

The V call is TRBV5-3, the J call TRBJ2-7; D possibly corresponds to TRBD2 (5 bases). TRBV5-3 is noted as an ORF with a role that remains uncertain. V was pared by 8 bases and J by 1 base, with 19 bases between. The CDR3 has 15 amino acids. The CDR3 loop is CASSNLTTGSYEQYF. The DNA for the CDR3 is TGTGCCAGCAGCAACCTCACGACGGGATCCTACGAGCAGTACTTC.

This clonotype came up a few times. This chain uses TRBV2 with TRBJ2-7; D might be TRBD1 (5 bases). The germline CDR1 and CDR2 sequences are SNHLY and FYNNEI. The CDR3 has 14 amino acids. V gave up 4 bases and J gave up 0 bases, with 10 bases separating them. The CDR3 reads CASSGYRNSYEQYF. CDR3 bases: TGTGCCAGCAGTGGGTACAGGAACTCCTACGAGCAGTACTTC.

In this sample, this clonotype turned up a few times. The CDR3 sequence: CASSVGGGGEKLFF. The CDR3 DNA is TGTGCCAGCAGCGTCGGGGGAGGGGGTGAAAAACTGTTTTTT. This chain joins TRBV9 and TRBJ1-4, with D possibly being TRBD1 (6 bases). Trimming took 2 bases from V and 7 from J, leaving 12 bases between them. This CDR3 is built from 14 residues. The V gene's germline CDR1 is SGDLS and CDR2 YYNGEE.

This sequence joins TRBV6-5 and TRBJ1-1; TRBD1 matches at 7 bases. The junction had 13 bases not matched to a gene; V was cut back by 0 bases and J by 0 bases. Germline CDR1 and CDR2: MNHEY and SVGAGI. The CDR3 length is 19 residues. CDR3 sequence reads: CASSYSGTVGGWMNTEAFF. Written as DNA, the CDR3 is TGTGCCAGCAGTTACTCCGGGACAGTAGGGGGCTGGATGAACACTGAAGCTTTCTTT.

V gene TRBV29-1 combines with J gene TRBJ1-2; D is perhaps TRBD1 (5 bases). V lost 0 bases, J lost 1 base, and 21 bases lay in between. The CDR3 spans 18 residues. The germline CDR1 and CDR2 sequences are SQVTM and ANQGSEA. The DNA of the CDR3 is TGCAGCGTTGAAGATCAATCCCAGGCCGCAGGGTATAACTATGGCTACACCTTC. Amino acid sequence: CSVEDQSQAAGYNYGYTF.

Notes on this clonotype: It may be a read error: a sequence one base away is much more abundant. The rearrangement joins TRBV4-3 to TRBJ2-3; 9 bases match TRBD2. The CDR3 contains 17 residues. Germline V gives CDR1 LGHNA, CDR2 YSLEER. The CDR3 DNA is TGCGCCAGCAGCCAAGATCTTCAGCGGGAGGTTGAAGATGCGCAGTATTTT. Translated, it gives CASSQDLQREVEDAQYF.

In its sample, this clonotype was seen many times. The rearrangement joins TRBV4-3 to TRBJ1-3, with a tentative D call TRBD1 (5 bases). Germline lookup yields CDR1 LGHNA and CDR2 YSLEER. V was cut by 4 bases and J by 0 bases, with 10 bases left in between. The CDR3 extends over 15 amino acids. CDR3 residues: CASSPTEVSGNTIYF. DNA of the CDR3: TGCGCCAGCAGCCCGACAGAAGTCTCTGGAAACACCATATATTTT.

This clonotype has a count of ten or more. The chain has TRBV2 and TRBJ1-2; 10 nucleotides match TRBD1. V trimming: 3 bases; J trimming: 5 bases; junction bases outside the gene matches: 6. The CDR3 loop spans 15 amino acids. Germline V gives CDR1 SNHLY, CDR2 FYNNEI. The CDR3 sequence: CASSEWDRGFYGYTF. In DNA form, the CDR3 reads TGTGCCAGCAGTGAGTGGGACAGGGGTTTTTATGGCTACACCTTC.

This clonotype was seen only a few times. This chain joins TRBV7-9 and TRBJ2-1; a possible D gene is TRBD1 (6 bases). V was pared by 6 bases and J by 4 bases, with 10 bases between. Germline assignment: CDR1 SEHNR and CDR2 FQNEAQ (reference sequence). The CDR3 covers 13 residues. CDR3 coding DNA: TGTGCCAGCAGAACTGGACAGTACAATGAGCAGTTCTTC. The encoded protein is CASRTGQYNEQFF.

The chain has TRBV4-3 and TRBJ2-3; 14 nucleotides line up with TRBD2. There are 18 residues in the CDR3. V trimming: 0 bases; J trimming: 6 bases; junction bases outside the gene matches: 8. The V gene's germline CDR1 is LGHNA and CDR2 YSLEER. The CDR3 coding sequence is TGCGCCAGCAGCCAAGATACTGGGACTAGCGGGGGTAGGGATACGCAGTATTTT. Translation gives CASSQDTGTSGGRDTQYF.

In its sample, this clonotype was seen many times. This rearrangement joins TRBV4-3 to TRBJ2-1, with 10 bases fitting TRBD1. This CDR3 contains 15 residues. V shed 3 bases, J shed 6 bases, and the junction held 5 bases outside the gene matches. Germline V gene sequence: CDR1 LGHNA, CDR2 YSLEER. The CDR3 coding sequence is TGCGCCAGCAGCCAGGGACAGGGGACTGCCAATGAGCAGTTCTTC. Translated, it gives CASSQGQGTANEQFF.

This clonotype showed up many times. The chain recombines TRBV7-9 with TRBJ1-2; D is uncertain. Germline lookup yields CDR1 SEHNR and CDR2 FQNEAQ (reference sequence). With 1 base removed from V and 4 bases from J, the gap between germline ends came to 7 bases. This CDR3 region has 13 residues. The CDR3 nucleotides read TGTGCCAGCAGCTTAGGGGGATTCTATGGCTACACCTTC. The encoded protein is CASSLGGFYGYTF.